This T cell receptor (beta chain) emerged from a study of cytomegalovirus exposure and HLA in healthy donors. General study findings and limits: Per published reports, the classifier diagnosed cytomegalovirus status with high specificity and sensitivity.

Assay: immunoSEQ multiplex PCR; the TCRdb copy retains only in-frame clones and omits some. The sample includes about 160,000 clones, around four fifths of them seen just once. V dropped 0 bases and J dropped 10; count of bases not matched to a gene: 2. CDR1 is LGHNA, CDR2 YSLEER, per germline. This CDR3 comprises 13 residues. This clone was observed a handful of times. Its antigen is undetermined. Sequences were obtained from PBMCs. The genes are TRBV4-3 and TRBJ2-7, with 11 bases fitting TRBD1. This receptor was taken from a man younger than 40 in good health and CMV-seropositive. The CDR3 nucleotides read TGCGCCAGCAGCCAAGAGGACAGGGGGCGACAGTACTTC. Its translation is CASSQEDRGRQYF.